The 8 T cell receptor beta chains reported below all come from one sample, sequenced in a study of blood T cell repertoires in COVID-19. Clones were read by immunoSEQ multiplex PCR, and TCRdb kept only the in-frame ones, dropping some. Of roughly 220,000 clones listed, around 85% are singletons. The material sequenced was PBMCs or T cells enriched from blood (not recorded which). The origin of the receptors is a woman in her 40s with acute COVID-19.

This clone was seen more than once but under ten times. The chain uses TRBV19 and TRBJ1-5; 7 bases fit TRBD1. The germline V gene has CDR1 LNHDA and CDR2 SQIVND (reference sequence). The CDR3 spans 17 residues. Trimming cost V 3 bases and J 0 bases; bases outside gene matches: 8. CDR3 protein: CASSILRDSYSNQPQHF. CDR3 DNA: TGTGCCAGTAGTATTCTCCGGGACAGTTATAGCAATCAGCCCCAGCATTTT.

This chain uses TRBV14 with TRBJ2-1; perhaps TRBD1 as D (6 bases). V shed 1 base and J shed 0 bases, with 13 bases lying between them. Germline values: CDR1 SGHDN, CDR2 FVKESK. The CDR3 spans 17 residues. The CDR3 here is CASSQVQGHSSYNEQFF. The CDR3 DNA follows: TGTGCCAGCAGCCAAGTGCAGGGGCATAGCTCCTACAATGAGCAGTTCTTC. Combining the CDR3 with reference TRBV14 and TRBJ2-1 gives the whole variable domain EAGVTQFPSHSVIEKGQTVTLRCDPISGHDNLYWYRRVMGKEIKFLLHFVKESKQDESGMPNNRFLAERTGGTYSTLKVQPAELEDSGVYFCASSQVQGHSSYNEQFFGPGTRLTVL.

This clone was observed once. The V gene is TRBV19, the J gene TRBJ2-7; 8 bases are shared with TRBD1. Germline lookup yields CDR1 LNHDA and CDR2 SQIVND (reference sequence). This CDR3 is built from 15 residues. V was pared by 3 bases and J by 2 bases, with 6 bases of the junction left unmatched. The CDR3 DNA follows: TGTGCCAGTAGTATTGGAACAGGGGGGCCCTACGAGCAGTACTTC. This sequence encodes CASSIGTGGPYEQYF.

J is TRBJ2-1 and V is TRBV11-1, with TRBD2 matching over 16 bases. The CDR3 runs to 16 residues. Germline values: CDR1 SGHAT, CDR2 FQDESV (reference sequence). Trimming cost V 4 bases and J 7 bases; bases outside gene matches: 4. CDR3 amino acids: CASSYRGLAGGNEQFF. CDR3 nucleotides: TGTGCCAGCAGCTATAGGGGACTAGCGGGAGGGAATGAGCAGTTCTTC.

In this sample, this clone turned up a few times. The CDR3, as DNA: TGTGCCACCGGTCTGGCGGGAGGAGACAATGAGCAGTTCTTC. Translated: CATGLAGGDNEQFF. The V and J genes are TRBV24-1 and TRBJ2-1, with 8 positions matching TRBD2. V lost 9 bases to trimming and J lost 5 bases; unmatched junction nucleotides: 8. In germline, CDR1 is KGHDR, CDR2 SFDVKD. The CDR3 extends over 14 amino acids.

The chain uses TRBV5-8 and TRBJ1-1; 8 positions agree with TRBD1. Germline V gene sequence: CDR1 SGHTS, CDR2 YDEGEE. The V and J ends lost 3 bases and 5 bases, in that order; junction bases with no gene match: 9. The CDR3 runs to 15 residues. The chain's CDR3 is CASSSSGGVYTEAFF. The CDR3 DNA sequence: TGTGCCAGCAGCTCATCAGGGGGCGTTTATACTGAAGCTTTCTTT. The whole variable domain, remainder taken from reference TRBV5-8 and TRBJ1-1, is EAGVTQSPTHLIKTRGQQATLRCSPISGHTSVYWYQQALGLGLQFLLWYDEGEERNRGNFPPRFSGRQFPNYSSELNVNALELEDSALYLCASSSSGGVYTEAFFGQGTRLTVV.

The V call is TRBV20-1, the J call TRBJ2-3; D is ambiguous. The CDR3 is 11 residues long. The V gene's germline CDR1 is DFQATT and CDR2 SNEGSKA (reference sequence). The V and J ends lost 2 bases and 13 bases respectively, with 13 bases between them. In DNA, the CDR3 is TGCAGTGCTAGATCGGGTGAACGGAAGTATTTT. It specifies CSARSGERKYF.

This clone was seen once. CDR3 coding DNA: TGTGCCAGCAGTTTTCGGGGGGCGTACAATCAGCCCCAGCATTTT. Its protein is CASSFRGAYNQPQHF. J is TRBJ1-5 and V is TRBV28, with D maybe TRBD1 (6 bases). The CDR3 has 15 residues. The germline V and J ends were trimmed by 3 bases and 3 bases, with 12 bases remaining between them. In germline, CDR1 is MDHEN, CDR2 SYDVKM.